The 23 T cell receptor beta chains below all came from one sample that was sequenced in a study of blood T cell repertoires in COVID-19. Here immunoSEQ multiplex PCR was the method, and the copy in TCRdb shows in-frame clones only, minus some. This table has about 200,000 clones, approximately 86% appearing once. The sequencing input was PBMCs or T cells enriched from blood (not recorded which). These receptors all stem from a woman between 40 and 55 years old with acute COVID-19.

The rearrangement uses TRBV6-5 and TRBJ2-3; the match to TRBD2 covers 9 bases. CDR1 MNHEY and CDR2 SVGAGI come from the germline V gene. Trimming took 6 bases from V and 0 from J; bases not matched to a gene: 4. There are 15 residues in the CDR3. CDR3 region: CASRNLAGSTDTQYF. The CDR3 coding sequence is TGTGCCAGCAGGAACCTAGCGGGGAGCACAGATACGCAGTATTTT.

A few counts support this clone. This sequence joins TRBV5-1 and TRBJ2-3; 10 bases match TRBD2. There are 15 residues in the CDR3. V gave up 6 bases and J gave up 1 base; unmatched junction bases: 5. Germline V gene sequence: CDR1 SGHRS, CDR2 YFSETQ. The CDR3 nucleotides read TGCGCCAGCAAAATTGGACTAGCGGGCACAGATACGCAGTATTTT. Its protein is CASKIGLAGTDTQYF.

V gene TRBV12-5 combines with J gene TRBJ1-6; 8 positions agree with TRBD1. CDR1 is LGHNT, CDR2 FRNRAP, per germline. CDR3 length: 13 residues. J lost 7 bases, V lost 8 bases, and 4 bases had no gene match. The CDR3 loop is CASSTGGNSPLHF. CDR3 bases: TGTGCTAGTTCTACAGGGGGGAATTCACCCCTCCACTTT.

The gene calls are TRBV25-1 and TRBJ1-5; D perhaps matches TRBD1 (6 bases). The CDR3 consists of 14 residues. V was shortened by 3 bases and J by 1 base, with 7 bases between the two germline ends. Per the germline V gene, CDR1 is MGHDK and CDR2 is SYGVNS. The CDR3: CASSDTGSNQPQHF. DNA of the CDR3: TGTGCCAGCAGTGACACAGGGAGCAATCAGCCCCAGCATTTT. Full variable domain (missing parts from reference TRBV25-1 and TRBJ1-5): EADIYQTPRYLVIGTGKKITLECSQTMGHDKMYWYQQDPGMELHLIHYSYGVNSTEKGDLSSESTVSRIRTEHFPLTLESARPSHTSQYLCASSDTGSNQPQHFGDGTRLSIL.

The V and J genes are TRBV9 and TRBJ2-1; 8 positions match TRBD2. CDR1 is SGDLS and CDR2 is YYNGEE in the germline V gene. The CDR3 length is 16 residues. Germline trimming cut 3 bases from V and 8 bases from J; bases unmatched to any gene: 13. The CDR3 bases are TGTGCCAGCAGCGCTCCGGTCAAGCGGGAGACCTATGAGCAGTTCTTC. Translation gives CASSAPVKRETYEQFF.

This chain uses TRBV2 with TRBJ2-1, with a possible D match to TRBD2 (6 bases). Germline V gene data show CDR1 as SNHLY and CDR2 as FYNNEI. There are 15 residues in the CDR3. Trimming shortened V by 2 bases and J by 4 bases, and 12 bases separated the two germline ends. The CDR3, as DNA: TGTGCCAGCAGTGAATTCGGGAGTGGTTACAATGAGCAGTTCTTC. Translated, it gives CASSEFGSGYNEQFF.

The chain has TRBV7-2 and TRBJ2-3, with 7 bases matching TRBD2. CDR1 is SGHTA, CDR2 FQGNSA, per germline. CDR3 length: 14 residues. With V trimmed by 3 bases and J by 9 bases, 9 bases remained unmatched. The CDR3 loop reads CASSFGLEGGTQYF. The CDR3 coding sequence is TGTGCCAGCAGCTTTGGACTAGAGGGTGGAACGCAGTATTTT.

The sample holds a few counts of this clone. This chain connects TRBV19 to TRBJ1-5; TRBD1 agrees at 9 bases. The CDR3 is made up of 15 amino acids. V trimming: 3 bases; J trimming: 4 bases; junction bases outside the gene matches: 4. In germline, CDR1 is LNHDA, CDR2 SQIVND (reference sequence). CDR3 sequence: CASSINGQGNQPQHF. The DNA of the CDR3 is TGTGCCAGTAGTATCAATGGACAGGGGAATCAGCCCCAGCATTTT.

This sequence joins TRBV19 and TRBJ2-3, with D perhaps TRBD2 (5 bases). CDR1 is LNHDA, CDR2 SQIVND, per germline (reference sequence). The CDR3 runs 16 residues. Trimming took 1 base from V and 2 from J, leaving 13 bases between them. The CDR3 DNA reads as TGTGCCAGTAGTATAGGGGCAGGAGGCGACACAGATACGCAGTATTTT. This codes for CASSIGAGGDTDTQYF.

The V call is TRBV15, the J call TRBJ1-5; 8 nucleotides line up with TRBD1. The CDR3 consists of 16 residues. The junction had 11 bases not matched to a gene; V was cut back by 5 bases and J by 5 bases. Germline V gene data show CDR1 as LNHNV and CDR2 as YYDKDF (reference sequence). Here the CDR3 DNA reads TGTGCCACCAGCCATCACAGGGGGAGCCCGGATCAGCCCCAGCATTTT. Its protein product is CATSHHRGSPDQPQHF.

The chain joins TRBV2 to TRBJ1-1; a possible D gene is TRBD1 (6 bases). CDR1 and CDR2 from the germline V gene are SNHLY and FYNNEI. V was trimmed by 3 bases and J by 4 bases, leaving 18 bases between them. The CDR3 length is 16 residues. CDR3 nucleotides: TGTGCCAGCAGTGATGGTTCTACAGGACAGTTCACTGAAGCTTTCTTT. This gives the protein CASSDGSTGQFTEAFF.

The chain links TRBV29-1 to TRBJ1-1; possible D gene TRBD1, 6 bases. CDR3 size: 10 residues. Per the germline V gene, CDR1 is SQVTM and CDR2 is ANQGSEA. Trimming shortened V by 4 bases and J by 14 bases, and 14 bases separated the two germline ends. CDR3 in amino acids: CSVGDRPTFF. CDR3 nucleotides: TGCAGCGTTGGAGACAGGCCGACCTTCTTT. The whole variable domain, filled in from reference TRBV29-1 and TRBJ1-1, reads SAVISQKPSRDICQRGTSLTIQCQVDSQVTMMFWYRQQPGQSLTLIATANQGSEATYESGFVIDKFPISRPNLTFSTLTVSNMSPEDSSIYLCSVGDRPTFFGQGTRLTVV.

This clone was seen only once. Other DNA sequences in the same sample also yield this CDR3. The chain carries TRBV19 and TRBJ2-7, with TRBD1 identical over 10 bases. Germline V gene sequence: CDR1 LNHDA, CDR2 SQIVND (reference sequence). Unmatched junction bases numbered 3, after V lost 5 bases and J lost 2 bases. The CDR3 is 14 residues long. The CDR3 spells CASSPGQGAYEQYF. For the CDR3, the DNA is TGTGCCAGTAGTCCTGGACAGGGGGCCTACGAGCAGTACTTC. Supplemented by reference TRBV19 and TRBJ2-7, the full variable domain reads DGGITQSPKYLFRKEGQNVTLSCEQNLNHDAMYWYRQDPGQGLRLIYYSQIVNDFQKGDIAEGYSVSREKKESFPLTVTSAQKNPTAFYLCASSPGQGAYEQYFGPGTRLTVT.

This rearrangement joins TRBV3-1 (or the pseudogene TRBV3-2) to TRBJ2-1; D is possibly TRBD2 (6 bases). The CDR3 runs 17 residues. The germline V gene encodes CDR1 LGHDT and CDR2 YNNKEL (reference sequence). Trimming cost V 0 bases and J 2 bases, with 14 bases left between them. The DNA of the CDR3 is TGTGCCAGCAGCCAAGAAATCGGCCTAGCGCCCTACAATGAGCAGTTCTTC. Residues: CASSQEIGLAPYNEQFF.

V gene TRBV5-1 combines with J gene TRBJ2-3; weak D call: TRBD1 (6 bases). The germline V and J ends were trimmed by 3 bases and 0 bases, with 11 bases remaining between them. The germline CDR1 and CDR2 sequences are SGHRS and YFSETQ. CDR3 length: 15 residues. CDR3 protein: CASSYRDTSTDTQYF. The DNA of the CDR3 is TGCGCCAGCAGCTACCGGGACACAAGCACAGATACGCAGTATTTT.

This chain joins TRBV7-2 and TRBJ2-7; 7 positions match TRBD2. Losses at the gene ends were 5 bases for V and 0 bases for J; bases not matched to a gene: 10. Per the germline V gene, CDR1 is SGHTA and CDR2 is FQGNSA. The CDR3 is made up of 16 amino acids. CDR3 sequence (DNA): TGTGCCAGCAGCCCACTAGCGCGTTCCACCTCCTACGAGCAGTACTTC. Its translation: CASSPLARSTSYEQYF.

V is TRBV14 and J is TRBJ2-7; 9 bases agree with TRBD2. CDR1 and CDR2 from the germline V gene are SGHDN and FVKESK. This CDR3 comprises 14 residues. The trim removed 3 bases at V and 2 bases at J, leaving 2 bases unmatched. CDR3 residues: CASSQGLAPYEQYF. The DNA for the CDR3 is TGTGCCAGCAGCCAGGGACTAGCACCCTACGAGCAGTACTTC.

This chain connects TRBV2 to TRBJ1-1; D is unclear. V was clipped by 11 bases and J by 4 bases, with 14 bases between them. Germline V gene data show CDR1 as SNHLY and CDR2 as FYNNEI. The CDR3 runs 12 residues. CDR3 loop: CAGGEWSTEAFF. Written as DNA, the CDR3 is TGTGCCGGTGGGGAGTGGAGCACTGAAGCTTTCTTT.

The rearrangement links TRBV5-5 to TRBJ1-1; D is uncertain. The CDR3 extends over 12 amino acids. Trimming stripped 2 bases from V and 5 bases from J, with 7 bases between. Germline CDR1 is SGHKS and CDR2 is YYEKEE (reference sequence). The DNA for the CDR3 is TGTGCCAGCAGCTTTCTTCTAACTGAAGCTTTCTTT. It translates to CASSFLLTEAFF.

This chain connects TRBV9 to TRBJ2-3; maybe TRBD2 (5 bases). CDR1 SGDLS and CDR2 YYNGEE come from the germline V gene. V lost 0 bases to trimming and J lost 0 bases, with 5 bases between them. The CDR3 length is 14 residues. CDR3 region: CASSVGESTDTQYF. DNA for the CDR3: TGTGCCAGCAGCGTAGGGGAGAGCACAGATACGCAGTATTTT.

The chain combines TRBV5-4 with TRBJ2-3; weak D call: TRBD2 (6 bases). Per the germline V gene, CDR1 is SGHNT and CDR2 is YYREEE (reference sequence). There are 11 residues in the CDR3. Trimming took off 4 bases at V and 7 bases at J, with 7 bases between the two ends. CDR3 region: CASSGGNTQYF. CDR3 coding DNA: TGTGCCAGCAGCGGGGGGAATACGCAGTATTTT.

The J gene is TRBJ2-7, the V gene TRBV5-1, with 11 bases identical to TRBD2. V lost 4 bases to trimming and J lost 1 base; unmatched junction nucleotides: 4. The CDR3 sequence is 15 residues long. In germline, CDR1 is SGHRS, CDR2 YFSETQ. The CDR3 sequence is CASSVLAGGSYEQYF. CDR3 DNA: TGCGCCAGCAGCGTTCTAGCGGGGGGATCCTACGAGCAGTACTTC.

This chain links TRBV10-1 with TRBJ2-7; TRBD2 agrees at 9 bases. Trimming took 6 bases from V and 3 from J; bases not matched to a gene: 18. The CDR3 sequence is 18 residues long. CDR1 is WNHNN and CDR2 is SYGVQD in the germline V gene (reference sequence). The chain's CDR3 is CASSHRLIIAGVRYEQYF. The DNA of the CDR3 is TGCGCCAGCAGCCACAGGCTAATTATAGCGGGAGTACGCTACGAGCAGTACTTC.